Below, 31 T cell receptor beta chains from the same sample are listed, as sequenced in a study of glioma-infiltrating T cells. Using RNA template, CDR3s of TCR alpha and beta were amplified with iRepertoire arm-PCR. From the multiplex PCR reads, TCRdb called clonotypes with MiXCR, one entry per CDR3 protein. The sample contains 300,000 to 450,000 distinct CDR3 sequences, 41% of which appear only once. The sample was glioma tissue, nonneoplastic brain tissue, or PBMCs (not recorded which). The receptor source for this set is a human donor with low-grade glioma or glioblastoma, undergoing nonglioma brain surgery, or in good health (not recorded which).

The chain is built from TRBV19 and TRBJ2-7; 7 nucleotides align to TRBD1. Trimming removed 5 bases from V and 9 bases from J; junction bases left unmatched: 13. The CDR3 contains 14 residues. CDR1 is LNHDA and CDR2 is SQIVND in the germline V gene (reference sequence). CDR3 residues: CASSLNRQGPAQYF. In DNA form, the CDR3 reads TGTGCCAGTAGTCTGAACCGACAGGGCCCCGCGCAGTACTTC.

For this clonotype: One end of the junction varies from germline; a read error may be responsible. CDR3 residues: CSPSVRALSSDNEQFF. CDR3 DNA: TGCAGTCCGTCCGTAAGGGCGCTAAGCTCCGACAATGAGCAGTTCTTC. V and J are TRBV20-1 and TRBJ2-1, with D hard to call. This CDR3 has 16 residues. Germline V CDR1 and CDR2: DFQATT, SNEGSKA (reference sequence).

Written as DNA, the CDR3 is TGTGCCAGCAGCTGGGCAGGGGGCTTATACAATGAGCAGTTCTTC. Its protein product is CASSWAGGLYNEQFF. The J gene is TRBJ2-1, the V gene TRBV4-2, with 8 bases aligning to TRBD1. The CDR3 sequence is 15 residues long. V lost 5 bases to trimming and J lost 4 bases; unmatched junction nucleotides: 7. CDR1 and CDR2 (germline): LGHNA, YNFKEQ.

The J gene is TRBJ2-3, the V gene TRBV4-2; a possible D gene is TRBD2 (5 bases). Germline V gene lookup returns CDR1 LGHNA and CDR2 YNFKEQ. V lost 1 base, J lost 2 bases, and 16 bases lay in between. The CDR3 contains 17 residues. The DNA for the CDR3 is TGTGCCAGCAGCCAAGGTCCGACTAACCACCCCACAGATACGCAGTATTTT. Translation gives CASSQGPTNHPTDTQYF.

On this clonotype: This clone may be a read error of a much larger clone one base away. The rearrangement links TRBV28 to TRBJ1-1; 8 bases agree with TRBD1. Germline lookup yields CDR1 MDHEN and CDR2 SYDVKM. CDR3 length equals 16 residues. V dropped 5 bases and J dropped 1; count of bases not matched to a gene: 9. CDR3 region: CASSPWTGTGNTEAFF. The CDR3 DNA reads TGTGCCAGCAGTCCTTGGACAGGGACAGGGAACACTGAAGCTTTCTTT.

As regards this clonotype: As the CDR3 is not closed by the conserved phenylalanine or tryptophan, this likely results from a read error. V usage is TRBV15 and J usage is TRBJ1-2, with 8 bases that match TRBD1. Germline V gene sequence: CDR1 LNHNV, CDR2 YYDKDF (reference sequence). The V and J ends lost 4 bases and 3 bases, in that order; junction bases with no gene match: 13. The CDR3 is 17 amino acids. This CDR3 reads CATSILDRGDSDYGYTL. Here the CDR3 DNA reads TGTGCCACCAGCATTTTAGACAGGGGCGATAGTGACTATGGCTACACCCTC.

CDR3 residues: CASSAYRGSQPQHF. The CDR3 DNA reads as TGTGCCAGCAGCGCCTACAGGGGGTCTCAGCCCCAGCATTTT. The chain joins TRBV7-2 to TRBJ1-5; the match to TRBD1 covers 8 bases. Per the germline V gene, CDR1 is SGHTA and CDR2 is FQGNSA. This CDR3 has 14 amino acids. Trimming at V came to 5 bases and at J to 6 bases, leaving 6 bases not matched to a gene.

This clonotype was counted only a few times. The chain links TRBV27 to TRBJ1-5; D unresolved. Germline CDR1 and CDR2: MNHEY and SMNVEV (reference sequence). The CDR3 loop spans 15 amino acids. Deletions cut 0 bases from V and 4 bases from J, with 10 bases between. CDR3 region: CASSLSRRLNQPQHF. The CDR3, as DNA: TGTGCCAGCAGTTTATCAAGACGGTTGAATCAGCCCCAGCATTTT.

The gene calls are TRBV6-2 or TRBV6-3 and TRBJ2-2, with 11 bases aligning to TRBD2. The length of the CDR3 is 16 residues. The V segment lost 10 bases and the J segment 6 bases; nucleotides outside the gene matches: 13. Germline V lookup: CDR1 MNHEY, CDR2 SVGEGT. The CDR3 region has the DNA TGTGCCATCACGGAACTAGCGGGAGATGGCCCCGGGGAGCTGTTTTTT. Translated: CAITELAGDGPGELFF.

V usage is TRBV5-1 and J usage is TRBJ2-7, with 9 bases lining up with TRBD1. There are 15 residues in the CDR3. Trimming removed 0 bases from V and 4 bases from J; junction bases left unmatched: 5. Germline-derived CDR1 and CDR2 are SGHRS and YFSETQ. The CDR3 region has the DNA TGCGCCAGCAGCTTGGATGGGACAGGGTTTTACGAGCAGTACTTC. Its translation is CASSLDGTGFYEQYF.

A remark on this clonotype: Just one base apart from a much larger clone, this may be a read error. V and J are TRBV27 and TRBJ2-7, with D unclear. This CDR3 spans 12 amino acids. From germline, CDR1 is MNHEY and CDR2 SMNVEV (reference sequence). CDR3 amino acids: CARSYTAYEQYF. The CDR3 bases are TGTGCCAGAAGTTACACAGCCTACGAGCAGTACTTC.

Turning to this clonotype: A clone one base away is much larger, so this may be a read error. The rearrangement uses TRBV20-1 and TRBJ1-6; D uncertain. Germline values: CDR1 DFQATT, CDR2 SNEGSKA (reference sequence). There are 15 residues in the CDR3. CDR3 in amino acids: CSARVPGANNLPLHF. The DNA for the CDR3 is TGCAGTGCTAGAGTTCCAGGCGCCAATAATTTACCCCTCCACTTT.

The CDR3 loop reads CSAWTGSYNEQFF. The CDR3 DNA sequence: TGCAGCGCCTGGACAGGGTCCTACAATGAGCAGTTCTTC. The chain links TRBV29-1 to TRBJ2-1; 8 nucleotides align to TRBD1. Germline V gives CDR1 SQVTM, CDR2 ANQGSEA. This CDR3 comprises 13 residues. J gave up 1 base and V 7 bases, and 3 bases lay outside the gene matches.

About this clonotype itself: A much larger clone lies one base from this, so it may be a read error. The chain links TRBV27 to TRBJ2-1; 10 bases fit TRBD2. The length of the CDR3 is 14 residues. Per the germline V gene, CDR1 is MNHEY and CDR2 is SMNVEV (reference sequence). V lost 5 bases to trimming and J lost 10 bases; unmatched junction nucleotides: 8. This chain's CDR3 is CASSNSGRFSEQFF. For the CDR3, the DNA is TGTGCCAGCAGTAATAGCGGGAGGTTTAGCGAGCAGTTCTTC.

CDR3 DNA sequence: TGTGCCAGCAGCTTGGTTCTAGCGGGTTTGGAGACCCAGTACTTC. It codes for CASSLVLAGLETQYF. The chain combines TRBV7-3 with TRBJ2-5; TRBD2 aligns across 8 bases. The CDR3 sequence is 15 residues long. Germline CDR1 reads SGHTA; CDR2 reads FQGTGA. With 3 bases clipped from V and 5 bases from J, the junction kept 8 bases outside the gene matches.

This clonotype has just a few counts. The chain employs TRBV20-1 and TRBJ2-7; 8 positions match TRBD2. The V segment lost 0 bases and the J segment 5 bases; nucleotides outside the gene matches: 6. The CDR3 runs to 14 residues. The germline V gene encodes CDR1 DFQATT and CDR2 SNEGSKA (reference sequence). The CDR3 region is CSAREGLAGHEQYF. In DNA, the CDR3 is TGCAGTGCTAGAGAAGGGCTAGCGGGCCACGAGCAGTACTTC.

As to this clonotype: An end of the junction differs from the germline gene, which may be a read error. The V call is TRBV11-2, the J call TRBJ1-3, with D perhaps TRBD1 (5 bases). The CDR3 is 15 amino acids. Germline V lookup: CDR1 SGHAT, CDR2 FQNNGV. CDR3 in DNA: TGTGCCAGCAGCCCAGTCTCAGGGACTGGAGACACCATATATTTT. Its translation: CASSPVSGTGDTIYF.

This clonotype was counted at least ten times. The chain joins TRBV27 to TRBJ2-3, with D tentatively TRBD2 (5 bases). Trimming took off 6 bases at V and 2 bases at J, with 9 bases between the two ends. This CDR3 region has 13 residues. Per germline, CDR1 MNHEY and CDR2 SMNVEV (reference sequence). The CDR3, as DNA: TGTGCCAGCAGGCCGGGATACACAGATACGCAGTATTTT. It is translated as CASRPGYTDTQYF.

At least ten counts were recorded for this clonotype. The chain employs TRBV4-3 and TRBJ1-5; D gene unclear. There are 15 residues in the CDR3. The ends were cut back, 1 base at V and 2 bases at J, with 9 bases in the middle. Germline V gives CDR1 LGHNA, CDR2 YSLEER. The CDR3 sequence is CASSQVPTRNQPQHF. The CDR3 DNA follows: TGCGCCAGCAGCCAAGTACCGACACGCAATCAGCCCCAGCATTTT.

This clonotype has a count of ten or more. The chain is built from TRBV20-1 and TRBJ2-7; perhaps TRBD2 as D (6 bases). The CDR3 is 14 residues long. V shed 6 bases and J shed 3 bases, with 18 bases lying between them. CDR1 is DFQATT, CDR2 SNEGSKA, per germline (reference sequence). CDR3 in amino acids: CSAMDGGTGYEQYF. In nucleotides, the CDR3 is TGCAGTGCCATGGATGGGGGGACCGGCTACGAGCAGTACTTC.

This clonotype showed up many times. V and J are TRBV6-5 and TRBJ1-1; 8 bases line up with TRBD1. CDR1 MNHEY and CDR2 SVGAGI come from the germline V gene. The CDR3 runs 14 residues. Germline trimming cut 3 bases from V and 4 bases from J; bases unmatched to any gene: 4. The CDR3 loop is CASSYRTGRTEAFF. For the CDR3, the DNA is TGTGCCAGCAGTTATCGGACAGGGCGCACTGAAGCTTTCTTT.

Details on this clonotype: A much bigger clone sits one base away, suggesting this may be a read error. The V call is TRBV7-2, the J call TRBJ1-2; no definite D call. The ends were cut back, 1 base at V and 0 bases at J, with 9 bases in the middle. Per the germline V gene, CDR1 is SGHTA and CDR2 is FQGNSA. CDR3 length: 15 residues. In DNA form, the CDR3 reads TGTGCCAGCAGCTTAGGAGCGAACACTAACTATGGCTACACCTTC. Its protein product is CASSLGANTNYGYTF.

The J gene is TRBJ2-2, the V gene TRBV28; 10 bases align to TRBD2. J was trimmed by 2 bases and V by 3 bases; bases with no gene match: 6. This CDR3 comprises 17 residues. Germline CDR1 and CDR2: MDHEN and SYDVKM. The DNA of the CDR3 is TGTGCCAGCAGTTTCTCCCCTAGCGGGAGAAACACCGGGGAGCTGTTTTTT. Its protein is CASSFSPSGRNTGELFF.

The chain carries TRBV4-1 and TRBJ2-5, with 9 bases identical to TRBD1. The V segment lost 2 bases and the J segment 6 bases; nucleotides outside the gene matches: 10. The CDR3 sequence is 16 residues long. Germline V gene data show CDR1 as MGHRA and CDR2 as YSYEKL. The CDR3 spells CASSQPGQGLWKTQYF. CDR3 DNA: TGCGCCAGCAGCCAACCGGGACAGGGTCTCTGGAAGACCCAGTACTTC.

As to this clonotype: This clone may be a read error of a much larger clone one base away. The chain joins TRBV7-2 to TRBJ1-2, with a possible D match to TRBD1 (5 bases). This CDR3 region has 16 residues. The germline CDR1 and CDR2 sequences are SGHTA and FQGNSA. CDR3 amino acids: CASSLGSAGTDYGCTF. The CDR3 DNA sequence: TGTGCCAGCAGCTTAGGTTCGGCAGGGACCGACTATGGCTGCACCTTC.

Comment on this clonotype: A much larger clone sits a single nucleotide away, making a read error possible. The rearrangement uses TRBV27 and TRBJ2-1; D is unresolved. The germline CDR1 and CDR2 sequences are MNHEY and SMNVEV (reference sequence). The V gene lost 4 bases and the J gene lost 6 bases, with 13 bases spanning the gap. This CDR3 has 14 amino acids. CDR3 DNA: TGTGCCAGCAGTTCCCTCCCGTCAGGCAATGAGCAGTTCTTC. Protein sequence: CASSSLPSGNEQFF.

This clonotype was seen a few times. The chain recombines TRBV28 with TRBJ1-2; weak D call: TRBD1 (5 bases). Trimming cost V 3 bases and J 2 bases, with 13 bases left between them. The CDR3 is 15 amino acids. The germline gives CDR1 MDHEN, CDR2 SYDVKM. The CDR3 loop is CASSFGPGINYGYTF. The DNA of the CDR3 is TGTGCCAGCAGTTTTGGTCCAGGGATAAACTATGGCTACACCTTC.

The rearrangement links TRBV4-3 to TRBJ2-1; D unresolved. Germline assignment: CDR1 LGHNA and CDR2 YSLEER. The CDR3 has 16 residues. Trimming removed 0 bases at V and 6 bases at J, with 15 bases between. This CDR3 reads CASSQDYMRQFNEQFF. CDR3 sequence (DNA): TGCGCCAGCAGCCAAGATTATATGAGGCAGTTCAATGAGCAGTTCTTC.

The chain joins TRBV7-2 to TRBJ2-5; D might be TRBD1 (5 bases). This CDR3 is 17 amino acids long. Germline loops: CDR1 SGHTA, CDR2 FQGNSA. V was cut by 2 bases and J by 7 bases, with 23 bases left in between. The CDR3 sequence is CASSLPPVRTPHGTQYF. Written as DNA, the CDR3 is TGTGCCAGCAGCTTACCTCCCGTTAGGACACCTCATGGGACCCAGTACTTC.

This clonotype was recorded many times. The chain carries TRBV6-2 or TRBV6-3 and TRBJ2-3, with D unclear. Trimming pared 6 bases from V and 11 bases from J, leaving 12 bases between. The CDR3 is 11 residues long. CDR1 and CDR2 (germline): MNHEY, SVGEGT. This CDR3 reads CASSHGSLQYF. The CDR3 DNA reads TGTGCCAGCAGCCACGGGTCTCTGCAGTATTTT.

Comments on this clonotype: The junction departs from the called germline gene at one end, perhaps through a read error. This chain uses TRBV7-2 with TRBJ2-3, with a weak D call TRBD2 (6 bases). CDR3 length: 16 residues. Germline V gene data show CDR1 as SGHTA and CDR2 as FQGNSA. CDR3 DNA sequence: TGTGCCAGCAGCTGGTTAGCGGAAGTTGTCACAGGTACGCAGTATTTT. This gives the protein CASSWLAEVVTGTQYF.